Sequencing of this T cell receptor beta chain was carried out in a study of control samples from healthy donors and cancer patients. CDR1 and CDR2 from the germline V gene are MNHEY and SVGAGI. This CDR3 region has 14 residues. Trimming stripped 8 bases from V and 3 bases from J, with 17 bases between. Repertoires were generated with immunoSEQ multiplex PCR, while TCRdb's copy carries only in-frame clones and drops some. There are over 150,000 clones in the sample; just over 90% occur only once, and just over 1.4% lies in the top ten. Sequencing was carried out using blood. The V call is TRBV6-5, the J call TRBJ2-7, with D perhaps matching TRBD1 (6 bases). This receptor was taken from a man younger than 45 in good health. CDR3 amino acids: CASSLGGPSYEQYF. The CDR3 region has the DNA TGTGCCAGCTCACTAGGGGGTCCGAGCTACGAGCAGTACTTC.